This is a list of T cell receptor beta chains from one sample in a study of cytomegalovirus exposure and HLA in healthy donors. The data were produced by immunoSEQ multiplex PCR, yet TCRdb's version contains in-frame clones alone and is incomplete. The profile covers 210,000 or so clones, with over 80% appearing a single time and under 0.85% taken by the ten largest. The sample comprised PBMCs. The receptors stem from a boy aged 2-15 years in good health and CMV-seronegative. Both conserved end residues are part of each CDR3. The D gene is left open where the match is weak. Clone sizes are given selectively: once, few, many, or a class where the clone is expanded.

v_gene: TRBV6-1
abundance: NA
d_gene: TRBD2
j_gene: TRBJ2-7
CDR3nt: TGTGCCAGCAGTGATCGAGCGGGGGGATCCTACGAGCAGTACTTC
CDR3aa: CASSDRAGGSYEQYF

v_gene: TRBV10-1
abundance: NA
d_gene: TRBD1
j_gene: TRBJ2-1
CDR3nt: TGCGCCAGCAGTGCCGGGACAGGGGGAAATGAGCAGTTCTTC
CDR3aa: CASSAGTGGNEQFF

v_gene: TRBV6-4
abundance: few
d_gene: TRBD1
j_gene: TRBJ1-1
CDR3nt: TGTGCCAGCAGTCCCGACAGGGAGACTGAAGCTTTCTTT
CDR3aa: CASSPDRETEAFF

v_gene: TRBV2
abundance: NA
d_gene: TRBD2
j_gene: TRBJ2-1
CDR3nt: TGTGCCAGCAGTGAAACTAGCGGAGCCTACAATGAGCAGTTCTTC
CDR3aa: CASSETSGAYNEQFF

v_gene: TRBV7-7
abundance: NA
d_gene: NA
j_gene: TRBJ2-2
CDR3nt: TGTGCTAGCAGCCTAACGTGGAACACCGGGGAGCTGTTTTTT
CDR3aa: CASSLTWNTGELFF

v_gene: TRBV5-1
abundance: NA
d_gene: NA
j_gene: TRBJ1-1
CDR3nt: TGCGCCAGCAGCTTGGACAGGGATTACACTGAAGCTTTCTTT
CDR3aa: CASSLDRDYTEAFF

v_gene: TRBV14
abundance: NA
d_gene: TRBD2
j_gene: TRBJ2-5
CDR3nt: TGTGCCAGCAGCCGTCCATGGAGCTCCGGGACTAGCGGGAGTAGGGAGACCCAGTACTTC
CDR3aa: CASSRPWSSGTSGSRETQYF

v_gene: TRBV9
abundance: once
d_gene: NA
j_gene: TRBJ2-1
CDR3nt: TGTGCCAGCAGCCCAGGGGTACAGCTCGATGAGCAGTTCTTC
CDR3aa: CASSPGVQLDEQFF

v_gene: TRBV6-5
abundance: NA
d_gene: NA
j_gene: TRBJ2-2
CDR3nt: TGTGCCAGCCAACGTTCAGGCACCGGGGAGCTGTTTTTT
CDR3aa: CASQRSGTGELFF

v_gene: TRBV9
abundance: once
d_gene: NA
j_gene: TRBJ2-7
CDR3nt: TGTGCCAGCAGCGTAGCACAGGCCTCCTACGAGCAGTACTTC
CDR3aa: CASSVAQASYEQYF

v_gene: TRBV9
abundance: NA
d_gene: TRBD1
j_gene: TRBJ2-7
CDR3nt: TGTGCCAGCAGCGTAAGACTCTCTCACAACCGGGACAGTACCTACGAGCAGTACTTC
CDR3aa: CASSVRLSHNRDSTYEQYF

v_gene: TRBV7-3
abundance: NA
d_gene: NA
j_gene: TRBJ2-3
CDR3nt: TGTGCCAGCAGCTCCGGACAGTTAGCCACAGATACGCAGTATTTT
CDR3aa: CASSSGQLATDTQYF

v_gene: TRBV19
abundance: NA
d_gene: NA
j_gene: TRBJ2-1
CDR3nt: TGTGCCAGTAGTATAAAGTGGGGGGAAAACAATGAGCAGTTCTTC
CDR3aa: CASSIKWGENNEQFF

v_gene: TRBV18
abundance: NA
d_gene: TRBD1
j_gene: TRBJ1-2
CDR3nt: TGTGCCAGCTCACCCGAGGGACAGTTCTATGGCTACACCTTC
CDR3aa: CASSPEGQFYGYTF

v_gene: TRBV2
abundance: NA
d_gene: TRBD1
j_gene: TRBJ2-7
CDR3nt: TGTGCCAGCAGTGAATGGGACAGGGGTGGCTATGGCGTGAACGAGCAGTACTTC
CDR3aa: CASSEWDRGGYGVNEQYF

v_gene: TRBV10-3
abundance: NA
d_gene: NA
j_gene: TRBJ2-7
CDR3nt: TGTGCCATCAGGCAGGGCTCCGAGCAGTACTTC
CDR3aa: CAIRQGSEQYF

v_gene: TRBV7-7
abundance: NA
d_gene: NA
j_gene: TRBJ2-7
CDR3nt: TGTGCTAGCAGCTTTATTTATAACGAGCAGTACTTC
CDR3aa: CASSFIYNEQYF